Following are 21 T cell receptor beta chains from one sample sequenced in a study of shared clonotypes between healthy human individuals (dated by TCRdb to 2020 to 2021). The receptor library was made with the immunoSEQ multiplex PCR assay. TCRdb took over this immuneACCESS table, retaining in-frame rearrangements with V and J assigned. Such tables are incomplete; in checked studies, under half of the missing clones stem from an unresolved V gene, and the remainder is unexplained. The sample table lists about 470,000 clones, around 79% of them with a count of one. Of the sample, less than 15% is held by the ten largest clones. What was sequenced was PBMCs. The receptor set was obtained from a woman between 35 and 50 years old in good health. Some clones in this sample may be carry-over from other donors' samples.

The chain combines TRBV28 with TRBJ1-1; possibly TRBD1 for D (5 bases). Germline V gene data show CDR1 as MDHEN and CDR2 as SYDVKM. The CDR3 has 12 residues. The CDR3 DNA sequence: TGTGCTTTGGGGCCACTGGGGACTGAAGCTTTCTTT. This sequence encodes CALGPLGTEAFF. Combining the CDR3 with reference TRBV28 and TRBJ1-1 gives the whole variable domain DVKVTQSSRYLVKRTGEKVFLECVQDMDHENMFWYRQDPGLGLRLIYFSYDVKMKEKGDIPEGYSVSREKKERFSLILESASTNQTSMYLCALGPLGTEAFFGQGTRLTVV.

The rearrangement links TRBV10-3 to TRBJ1-4; 7 positions match TRBD1. This CDR3 is built from 15 residues. The ends lost 4 bases at V and 0 bases at J; junction bases unmatched: 2. Germline V gives CDR1 ENHRY, CDR2 SYGVKD. CDR3: CAISAGQATNEKLFF. The CDR3 DNA follows: TGTGCCATCAGTGCCGGACAGGCAACTAATGAAAAACTGTTTTTT.

The chain joins TRBV7-3 to TRBJ2-5; 8 bases fit TRBD2. Germline assignment: CDR1 SGHTA and CDR2 FQGTGA. This CDR3 region has 16 residues. Trimming removed 4 bases from V and 0 bases from J; junction bases left unmatched: 7. CDR3 bases: TGTGCCAGCAGCTCCCGTGGTAGCGGGGACCAAGAGACCCAGTACTTC. Protein product: CASSSRGSGDQETQYF.

The CDR3: CASSLVGSGGYEQYF. In DNA, the CDR3 is TGTGCCAGCAGCTTGGTGGGGTCGGGAGGATACGAGCAGTACTTC. The rearrangement uses TRBV5-4 and TRBJ2-7, with 7 bases aligning to TRBD2. V shed 0 bases and J 4 bases; nucleotides not matched to a gene: 7. There are 15 residues in the CDR3. CDR1 and CDR2 from the germline V gene are SGHNT and YYREEE (reference sequence).

The chain carries TRBV28 and TRBJ2-7; 8 nucleotides match TRBD1. This CDR3 comprises 13 residues. The ends lost 7 bases at V and 2 bases at J; junction bases unmatched: 4. Per the germline V gene, CDR1 is MDHEN and CDR2 is SYDVKM. The CDR3 region is CASKDRGPYEQYF. DNA of the CDR3: TGTGCCAGCAAAGACAGGGGACCCTACGAGCAGTACTTC.

The rearrangement links TRBV5-4 to TRBJ2-3, with D perhaps TRBD2 (6 bases). The ends were cut back, 3 bases at V and 2 bases at J, with 7 bases in the middle. This CDR3 is 13 amino acids long. Germline V gene data show CDR1 as SGHNT and CDR2 as YYREEE (reference sequence). The CDR3 sequence: CASSWDSTDTQYF. The CDR3 nucleotides are TGTGCCAGCAGCTGGGACTCCACAGATACGCAGTATTTT.

V gene TRBV7-2 combines with J gene TRBJ2-1; 12 nucleotides agree with TRBD2. Germline V gives CDR1 SGHTA, CDR2 FQGNSA. This CDR3 spans 19 amino acids. With V trimmed by 4 bases and J by 2 bases, 12 bases remained unmatched. The CDR3 spells CASSSPAGLAGGPYNEQFF. Here the CDR3 DNA reads TGTGCCAGCAGCTCCCCGGCCGGGCTAGCGGGAGGGCCCTACAATGAGCAGTTCTTC. Full variable domain (rest looked up from reference TRBV7-2 and TRBJ2-1): GAGVSQSPSNKVTEKGKDVELRCDPISGHTALYWYRQSLGQGLEFLIYFQGNSAPDKSGLPSDRFSAERTGGSVSTLTIQRTQQEDSAVYLCASSSPAGLAGGPYNEQFFGPGTRLTVL.

The chain carries TRBV29-1 and TRBJ2-3, with TRBD1 matching 7 bases. After removal of 2 bases from V and 1 base from J, the junction contained 0 bases not matched to a gene. This CDR3 comprises 13 residues. Germline V gene sequence: CDR1 SQVTM, CDR2 ANQGSEA. The CDR3 spells CSVETGGTDTQYF. The CDR3 bases are TGCAGCGTTGAAACAGGGGGCACAGATACGCAGTATTTT.

This clone was seen only a few times. The J gene is TRBJ1-1, the V gene TRBV28; D gene ambiguous. CDR1 and CDR2 from the germline V gene are MDHEN and SYDVKM. The CDR3 is made up of 15 amino acids. Trimming took 11 bases from V and 9 from J, leaving 28 bases between them. The CDR3 loop is CAGTSSKGGWAKAFF. In DNA, the CDR3 is TGTGCCGGCACCTCATCGAAGGGAGGGTGGGCTAAAGCTTTCTTT.

The CDR3 nucleotides read TGTGCCAGCAGGTGGGACAGAAGCACAGATACGCAGTATTTT. Residues: CASRWDRSTDTQYF. This chain links TRBV27 with TRBJ2-3, with 7 bases matching TRBD1. Unmatched junction bases numbered 3, after V lost 6 bases and J lost 0 bases. Germline CDR1 MNHEY, CDR2 SMNVEV (reference sequence). This CDR3 contains 14 residues.

The rearrangement links TRBV2 to TRBJ2-5; D might be TRBD1 or TRBD2, each matching 5 bases. Near its end, the DNA agrees better with TRBJ2-7, so the J call may be wrong. Germline V CDR1 and CDR2: SNHLY, FYNNEI. The CDR3 has 13 amino acids. The CDR3 DNA reads TGTGCCAGCAGTCGCCAGGGAGTGTACGAGCAGTACTTC. This encodes CASSRQGVYEQYF.

This clone was recorded many times. This rearrangement joins TRBV5-1 to TRBJ1-1, with D perhaps matching TRBD1 (6 bases). The V end lost 0 bases, the J end lost 1 base, and 7 bases lay between the germline ends. The length of the CDR3 is 14 residues. From germline, CDR1 is SGHRS and CDR2 YFSETQ. The CDR3 nucleotides read TGCGCCAGCAGCTTGGAGACAGGGAACACTGAAGCTTTCTTT. Amino acids: CASSLETGNTEAFF.

V is TRBV23-1 and J is TRBJ2-2, with 8 bases matching TRBD2. TRBV23-1 is identified as an open reading frame with a role that is uncertain. Losses at the gene ends were 8 bases for V and 0 bases for J; bases not matched to a gene: 2. The CDR3 contains 14 residues. The CDR3 DNA is TGCGCCAGCCCTAGCGGGTCGAACACCGGGGAGCTGTTTTTT. Translation gives CASPSGSNTGELFF.

The chain joins TRBV19 to TRBJ1-5, with D perhaps matching TRBD1 (5 bases). The CDR3 has 15 amino acids. Germline V gene sequence: CDR1 LNHDA, CDR2 SQIVND (reference sequence). V gave up 2 bases and J gave up 7 bases, with 15 bases separating them. The CDR3: CASSILQGRGQPQHF. The CDR3 DNA sequence: TGTGCCAGTAGTATACTTCAGGGAAGAGGGCAGCCCCAGCATTTT.

CDR3 in amino acids: CASSHGPYSYEQYF. As DNA, the CDR3 is TGTGCCAGCAGCCACGGACCTTACTCCTACGAGCAGTACTTC. J is TRBJ2-7 and V is TRBV11-3; no firm D call. V dropped 5 bases and J dropped 0 bases, with 11 bases sitting between them. This CDR3 contains 14 residues. The germline V gene has CDR1 SGHNT and CDR2 YENEEA.

The chain carries TRBV7-3 and TRBJ2-3; unclear D gene. Germline V lookup: CDR1 SGHTA, CDR2 FQGTGA. This CDR3 is built from 14 residues. V dropped 5 bases and J dropped 0 bases, with 9 bases sitting between them. The CDR3 nucleotides are TGTGCCAGCAGCATCAGCGTTAGCACAGATACGCAGTATTTT. Translation gives CASSISVSTDTQYF. Supplemented by reference TRBV7-3 and TRBJ2-3, the full variable domain reads GAGVSQTPSNKVTEKGKYVELRCDPISGHTALYWYRQSLGQGPEFLIYFQGTGAADDSGLPNDRFFAVRPEGSVSTLKIQRTERGDSAVYLCASSISVSTDTQYFGPGTRLTVL.

The genes are TRBV4-1 and TRBJ2-2; 7 bases agree with TRBD2. V lost 3 bases, J lost 0 bases, and 4 bases stayed unmatched. The CDR3 is 16 amino acids. Germline lookup yields CDR1 MGHRA and CDR2 YSYEKL. As DNA, the CDR3 is TGCGCCAGCAGCCAGAGAGCGGGAACGAACACCGGGGAGCTGTTTTTT. Translating gives CASSQRAGTNTGELFF.

The chain recombines TRBV30 with TRBJ2-1; 8 bases are a match to TRBD2. The CDR3 extends over 14 amino acids. The junction had 2 bases not matched to a gene; V was cut back by 1 base and J by 3 bases. Germline V gene lookup returns CDR1 GTSNPN and CDR2 SVGIG (reference sequence). The CDR3, as DNA: TGTGCCTGGAGTGCGGGAGGGGGCTACAATGAGCAGTTCTTC. It encodes CAWSAGGGYNEQFF.

The chain has TRBV2 and TRBJ1-6, with 11 bases fitting TRBD1. Germline-derived CDR1 and CDR2 are SNHLY and FYNNEI. The junction had 1 base not matched to a gene; V was cut back by 8 bases and J by 4 bases. CDR3 size: 14 residues. The CDR3 DNA is TGTGCCAGCGGGGACAGGGGGTATAATTCACCCCTCCACTTT. Protein: CASGDRGYNSPLHF.

V gene TRBV5-5 combines with J gene TRBJ2-7; D gene ambiguous. Germline CDR1 is SGHKS and CDR2 is YYEKEE (reference sequence). The CDR3 runs 15 residues. The V end was cut by 0 bases, the J end by 2 bases, with 12 bases between. The CDR3 coding sequence is TGTGCCAGCAGCTTGGGGCCTGGCAGAACCTACGAGCAGTACTTC. Translated, it gives CASSLGPGRTYEQYF.

This sequence joins TRBV20-1 and TRBJ1-6; D not certain. The V end lost 6 bases, the J end lost 17 bases, and 17 bases lay between the germline ends. In germline, CDR1 is DFQATT, CDR2 SNEGSKA (reference sequence). The CDR3 has 11 residues. CDR3 DNA sequence: TGCAGTGCCAGACGGGCAGAAGTATTCCACTTT. Its protein product is CSARRAEVFHF.